This T cell receptor beta chain was obtained from a study of molecular identifiers for immune sequencing clone quantification. For the study at large: RNA, taken in replicates from about 19,000 or 110,000 naive CD8 cells, was split five ways, with four sequenced.

Regarding the study as a whole: Spiked Jurkat TCR RNA equivalent to one cell was reportedly detectable in some 960,000 naive cells.

Naive CD8 sequencing libraries were generated from around 20,000 to 1,000,000 sorted cells, with 10%, 30% or 50% RNA as input. There are 18 residues in the CDR3. This clonotype appeared a few times. As yet, its antigen is unknown. TCRdb recomputed calls from the PCR reads with MiXCR, one row per CDR3 protein. The data contain fewer than 75,000 distinct CDR3 sequences, about a sixth of them singletons. J is TRBJ2-1 and V is TRBV21-1; the table assigns TRBD2, which was not confirmed against the DNA. TRBV21-1 is a recognized pseudogene. The sequencing sample was made of naive CD8+ T cells from blood, with Jurkat cell RNA spiked in. Described subset: FACS-sorted CD8+CD4-CCR7+CD45RA+ naive T cells. This receptor was identified in a human donor in good health. Some libraries in this study had Jurkat cell RNA spiked in. The DNA for the CDR3 is TGTGCCAGCAGCAATCCCGGGACTAGCGGGAGCTCCTACAATGAGCAGTTCTTC. Protein: CASSNPGTSGSSYNEQFF.